The 28 T cell receptor beta chains below come from one sample, sequenced in a study of T cell responses to AZD1222 COVID-19 vaccine. Assay used: immunoSEQ multiplex PCR; TCRdb lists only in-frame clones, some missing. The repertoire has more than 70,000 clones, roughly 90% of them found once; the top ten carry around 5.1%. The sample consisted of peripheral blood, taken on day 0 of MenACWY control vaccination. These receptors were obtained from an adult in good health.

V usage is TRBV7-9 and J usage is TRBJ2-7, with 10 positions matching TRBD1. The CDR3 is 15 residues long. Germline V lookup: CDR1 SEHNR, CDR2 FQNEAQ (reference sequence). With V trimmed by 6 bases and J by 4 bases, 9 bases remained unmatched. CDR3 sequence: CASSGPGQGRYEQYF. The CDR3 DNA follows: TGTGCCAGCAGTGGACCGGGACAGGGGAGATACGAGCAGTACTTC.

The rearrangement links TRBV18 to TRBJ1-1; the D gene is possibly TRBD1 (5 bases). CDR3 size: 12 residues. The V gene lost 5 bases and the J gene lost 6 bases, with 10 bases spanning the gap. The germline V gene has CDR1 KGHSH and CDR2 LQKENI. CDR3 residues: CASSSQGSEAFF. The CDR3 bases are TGTGCCAGCTCATCCCAGGGTTCTGAAGCTTTCTTT.

V usage is TRBV27 and J usage is TRBJ2-2; D possibly corresponds to TRBD2 (6 bases). CDR3 length equals 15 residues. V was trimmed by 1 base and J by 5 bases, leaving 11 bases between them. Germline V gives CDR1 MNHEY, CDR2 SMNVEV (reference sequence). The CDR3 bases are TGTGCCAGCAGTTTATGGGAGGTGGGAACCGGGGAGCTGTTTTTT. The encoded protein is CASSLWEVGTGELFF.

CDR3 sequence: CASSDRGRGEKLFF. CDR3 DNA sequence: TGTGCCAGCAGCGACAGGGGGCGGGGTGAAAAACTGTTTTTT. The chain joins TRBV3-1 (or the pseudogene TRBV3-2) to TRBJ1-4, with 10 bases identical to TRBD1. V was pared by 5 bases and J by 7 bases, with 4 bases of the junction left unmatched. Germline CDR1 LGHDT, CDR2 YNNKEL (reference sequence). This CDR3 is 14 amino acids long.

This clone was detected only a few times. V usage is TRBV14 and J usage is TRBJ1-2, with D possibly TRBD1 on 5 matching bases. The V end was cut by 5 bases, the J end by 8 bases, with 15 bases between. The length of the CDR3 is 13 residues. Germline V CDR1 and CDR2: SGHDN, FVKESK. The CDR3 here is CASSKWDGGGYTF. The CDR3 DNA reads as TGTGCCAGCAGCAAATGGGACGGAGGAGGCTACACCTTC.

V is TRBV6-5 and J is TRBJ1-2, with a possible D match to TRBD1 (5 bases). V gave up 5 bases and J gave up 2 bases, with 12 bases separating them. There are 14 residues in the CDR3. The germline CDR1 and CDR2 sequences are MNHEY and SVGAGI. CDR3 nucleotide sequence: TGTGCCAGCAGTCCTGGGACGGTGAACTATGGCTACACCTTC. This encodes CASSPGTVNYGYTF.

The J gene is TRBJ1-3, the V gene TRBV4-1; 12 positions agree with TRBD1. J gave up 0 bases and V 0 bases, and 12 bases lay outside the gene matches. This CDR3 contains 21 residues. Germline V CDR1 and CDR2: MGHRA, YSYEKL. CDR3 residues: CASSQEVSGQGALYSGNTIYF. Here the CDR3 DNA reads TGCGCCAGCAGCCAAGAGGTATCGGGACAGGGGGCCCTTTACTCTGGAAACACCATATATTTT.

The rearrangement uses TRBV6-5 and TRBJ1-1, with 7 nucleotides matching TRBD1. Per germline, CDR1 MNHEY and CDR2 SVGAGI. After removal of 4 bases from V and 2 bases from J, the junction contained 10 bases not matched to a gene. The CDR3 is 16 residues long. The CDR3 protein is CASSSFPGQRNTEAFF. The DNA of the CDR3 is TGTGCCAGCAGTTCCTTTCCGGGACAGAGAAACACTGAAGCTTTCTTT.

This chain joins TRBV5-1 and TRBJ1-1; 9 bases line up with TRBD1. After removal of 4 bases from V and 5 bases from J, the junction contained 6 bases not matched to a gene. Germline V gene sequence: CDR1 SGHRS, CDR2 YFSETQ. The CDR3 totals 14 residues. The CDR3 reads CASSPGTGRTEAFF. CDR3 sequence (DNA): TGCGCCAGCAGCCCGGGGACAGGGCGTACTGAAGCTTTCTTT. Drawing the rest from reference TRBV5-1 and TRBJ1-1, the complete variable domain is KAGVTQTPRYLIKTRGQQVTLSCSPISGHRSVSWYQQTPGQGLQFLFEYFSETQRNKGNFPGRFSGRQFSNSRSEMNVSTLELGDSALYLCASSPGTGRTEAFFGQGTRLTVV.

This chain links TRBV19 with TRBJ1-5, with TRBD1 matching over 7 bases. CDR3 length: 15 residues. V shed 3 bases, J shed 3 bases, and the junction held 5 bases outside the gene matches. The V gene's germline CDR1 is LNHDA and CDR2 SQIVND (reference sequence). As DNA, the CDR3 is TGTGCCAGTAGTATTAGGGACAGTACCAATCAGCCCCAGCATTTT. Its translation: CASSIRDSTNQPQHF.

In regard to this clone: The same CDR3 arises from other DNA sequences in this sample as well. This chain joins TRBV3-1 (or the pseudogene TRBV3-2) and TRBJ1-5; D uncertain. The V gene lost 3 bases and the J gene lost 0 bases, with 6 bases spanning the gap. Germline lookup yields CDR1 LGHDT and CDR2 YNNKEL (reference sequence). The CDR3 sequence is 14 residues long. The CDR3 sequence: CASSQGFSNQPQHF. The CDR3, as DNA: TGTGCCAGCAGCCAGGGGTTTAGCAATCAGCCCCAGCATTTT.

V gene TRBV27 combines with J gene TRBJ1-5; D perhaps matches TRBD1 (5 bases). The V gene's germline CDR1 is MNHEY and CDR2 SMNVEV (reference sequence). V lost 4 bases and J lost 6, with 10 bases in between. The CDR3 covers 13 residues. The CDR3 loop reads CASSSSGPQPQHF. DNA of the CDR3: TGTGCCAGCAGTTCCTCGGGACCTCAGCCCCAGCATTTT.

This CDR3 reads CASSSGTLLYEQYF. CDR3 coding DNA: TGTGCCAGCAGCTCCGGGACTCTACTTTACGAGCAGTACTTC. The chain couples TRBV7-2 to TRBJ2-7; tentatively, D is TRBD2 (6 bases). Trimming shortened V by 4 bases and J by 4 bases, and 14 bases separated the two germline ends. Germline CDR1 reads SGHTA; CDR2 reads FQGNSA. This CDR3 is 14 amino acids long. The full variable domain, with the rest looked up from reference TRBV7-2 and TRBJ2-7, is GAGVSQSPSNKVTEKGKDVELRCDPISGHTALYWYRQSLGQGLEFLIYFQGNSAPDKSGLPSDRFSAERTGGSVSTLTIQRTQQEDSAVYLCASSSGTLLYEQYFGPGTRLTVT.

The chain employs TRBV13 and TRBJ2-3; tentatively, D is TRBD2 (5 bases). V was trimmed by 6 bases and J by 0 bases, leaving 16 bases between them. Germline CDR1 is PRHDT and CDR2 is FYEKMQ (reference sequence). The CDR3 extends over 16 amino acids. As DNA, the CDR3 is TGTGCCAGCAGTGGCGCGGGTCCCACTAGCACAGATACGCAGTATTTT. The encoded protein is CASSGAGPTSTDTQYF.

This chain links TRBV7-9 with TRBJ2-5, with TRBD2 matching over 7 bases. The V and J ends lost 2 bases and 6 bases, in that order; junction bases with no gene match: 6. The CDR3 has 14 amino acids. The germline CDR1 and CDR2 sequences are SEHNR and FQNEAQ (reference sequence). The CDR3 nucleotides are TGTGCCAGCAGCTTATCGACGGGGGGAAAGACCCAGTACTTC. It is translated as CASSLSTGGKTQYF.

This chain uses TRBV4-1 with TRBJ1-6; 8 bases agree with TRBD1. This CDR3 is built from 16 residues. In germline, CDR1 is MGHRA, CDR2 YSYEKL. With V trimmed by 5 bases and J by 3 bases, 6 bases remained unmatched. The CDR3 loop reads CASSDLTGVYNSPLHF. CDR3 in DNA: TGCGCCAGCAGCGACCTGACAGGGGTCTATAATTCACCCCTCCACTTT.

The CDR3 DNA sequence: TGTGCCAGCCGGGGGGCTAGTCCTCGGCATGAGCAGTTCTTC. Translation gives CASRGASPRHEQFF. The chain employs TRBV2 and TRBJ2-1, with D possibly TRBD2 on 7 matching bases. This CDR3 is 14 amino acids long. Germline loops: CDR1 SNHLY, CDR2 FYNNEI. V was clipped by 8 bases and J by 8 bases, with 19 bases between them.

The J gene is TRBJ1-1, the V gene TRBV18, with D possibly being TRBD1 (5 bases). The CDR3 runs 14 residues. CDR1 and CDR2 from the germline V gene are KGHSH and LQKENI. V lost 3 bases and J lost 5, with 13 bases in between. The CDR3 reads CASSPVGAGTEAFF. CDR3 nucleotide sequence: TGTGCCAGCTCACCTGTAGGGGCTGGGACTGAAGCTTTCTTT.

The chain carries TRBV6-5 and TRBJ1-1; D is undetermined. CDR1 is MNHEY, CDR2 SVGAGI, per germline. The CDR3 has 14 residues. Trimming took 5 bases from V and 2 from J, leaving 12 bases between them. CDR3 region: CASSTVPGNTEAFF. The CDR3 bases are TGTGCCAGCAGTACTGTCCCAGGTAACACTGAAGCTTTCTTT.

The chain couples TRBV19 to TRBJ1-5; 8 nucleotides align to TRBD1. CDR3 length: 17 amino acids. Germline CDR1 and CDR2: LNHDA and SQIVND (reference sequence). The J segment lost 6 bases and the V segment lost 4 bases, leaving 14 bases of the junction unmatched. The CDR3 sequence is CASSREFKTGVGQPQHF. Written as DNA, the CDR3 is TGTGCCAGTAGTAGGGAATTTAAGACAGGGGTGGGTCAGCCCCAGCATTTT.

The chain is built from TRBV18 and TRBJ2-2, with D possibly TRBD2 on 6 matching bases. Germline loops: CDR1 KGHSH, CDR2 LQKENI. Trimming pared 0 bases from V and 6 bases from J, leaving 14 bases between. The CDR3 is made up of 16 amino acids. The CDR3 DNA follows: TGTGCCAGCTCACCACCCGGGGGACCAGGTCCCGGGGAGCTGTTTTTT. As protein: CASSPPGGPGPGELFF.

As DNA, the CDR3 is TGTGCCAGCAGCATCGGACAGGGGAATTCACCCCTCCACTTT. Translating it yields CASSIGQGNSPLHF. The chain has TRBV6-5 and TRBJ1-6, with TRBD1 matching 9 bases. This CDR3 spans 14 amino acids. V trimming: 6 bases; J trimming: 7 bases; junction bases outside the gene matches: 4. Per germline, CDR1 MNHEY and CDR2 SVGAGI.

V usage is TRBV3-1 (or the pseudogene TRBV3-2) and J usage is TRBJ1-2; TRBD1 is a possible D gene (6 bases). Per the germline V gene, CDR1 is LGHDT and CDR2 is YNNKEL (reference sequence). There are 15 residues in the CDR3. Trimming shortened V by 0 bases and J by 6 bases, and 14 bases separated the two germline ends. CDR3 coding DNA: TGTGCCAGCAGCCAAGAATACAGGGTGTGGGATGGCTACACCTTC. It specifies CASSQEYRVWDGYTF.

This rearrangement joins TRBV11-1 to TRBJ2-3, with TRBD2 matching 10 bases. CDR1 and CDR2 (germline): SGHAT, FQDESV (reference sequence). This CDR3 is 16 amino acids long. J lost 1 base, V lost 4 bases, and 5 bases had no gene match. The DNA of the CDR3 is TGTGCCAGCAGCTACCTCACTAGCGGGGGCACAGATACGCAGTATTTT. Its translation is CASSYLTSGGTDTQYF. The complete variable domain, with remaining parts taken from reference TRBV11-1 and TRBJ2-3, reads EAEVAQSPRYKITEKSQAVAFWCDPISGHATLYWYRQILGQGPELLVQFQDESVVDDSQLPKDRFSAERLKGVDSTLKIQPAELGDSAMYLCASSYLTSGGTDTQYFGPGTRLTVL.

The chain combines TRBV7-9 with TRBJ2-3; 8 nucleotides agree with TRBD1. J was trimmed by 4 bases and V by 5 bases; bases with no gene match: 5. Germline V lookup: CDR1 SEHNR, CDR2 FQNEAQ (reference sequence). CDR3 length: 14 amino acids. The CDR3 nucleotides are TGTGCCAGCAGCCTTCAGGGGGCCCCAGATACGCAGTATTTT. This gives the protein CASSLQGAPDTQYF.

V usage is TRBV7-9 and J usage is TRBJ1-6, with D maybe TRBD1 (5 bases). This CDR3 is built from 14 residues. Trimming stripped 5 bases from V and 9 bases from J, with 14 bases between. In germline, CDR1 is SEHNR, CDR2 FQNEAQ (reference sequence). The CDR3 DNA reads as TGTGCCAGCAGCCTAGGGGACGTCGGTTCACCCCTCCACTTT. The encoded protein is CASSLGDVGSPLHF.

The genes are TRBV11-2 and TRBJ1-2; D ambiguous. V lost 5 bases, J lost 0 bases, and 10 bases lay in between. This CDR3 comprises 14 residues. CDR1 is SGHAT, CDR2 FQNNGV, per germline. The DNA for the CDR3 is TGTGCCAGCAGCACCGGCCATTCTAACTATGGCTACACCTTC. Translating gives CASSTGHSNYGYTF.

This sequence joins TRBV5-1 and TRBJ2-1, with D maybe TRBD2 (6 bases). This CDR3 has 16 residues. Trimming removed 0 bases from V and 2 bases from J, with 12 bases in between. Germline-derived CDR1 and CDR2 are SGHRS and YFSETQ. CDR3 amino acids: CASSLAPGGAYNEQFF. The CDR3 bases are TGCGCCAGCAGCTTGGCCCCCGGGGGTGCCTACAATGAGCAGTTCTTC.